Below, 18 T cell receptor beta chains from the same sample are listed, as sequenced in a study of CD8 T cells in Susac syndrome (dated by TCRdb to between 2018 and 2021). To prepare the library, the immunoSEQ multiplex PCR assay was applied. RNA was extracted using the RNeasy kit, and roughly 0.5 to 1 ug of the RNA was reverse transcribed with random hexamers. The raw public reads went through TCRdb reprocessing: fastp at Q25, MiXCR clone calling, in-frame beta chains kept. Identical CDR3 proteins give one entry, which carries the most common genes and DNA. The sample includes roughly 130,000 distinct CDR3 sequences, with more than 90% observed a single time. The ten top clones hold 0.12% of the sample. The specimen sequenced was CD4+ T cells from PBMCs. Receptors were obtained from a human donor in good health.

The chain has TRBV5-1 and TRBJ1-5, with no clear D. Germline assignment: CDR1 SGHRS and CDR2 YFSETQ. Trimming took 5 bases from V and 0 from J, leaving 12 bases between them. The CDR3 length is 15 residues. The CDR3 loop is CASREGRYSNQPQHF. In DNA form, the CDR3 reads TGCGCCAGCAGGGAAGGGCGGTATAGCAATCAGCCCCAGCATTTT. The full variable domain, with the rest looked up from reference TRBV5-1 and TRBJ1-5, is KAGVTQTPRYLIKTRGQQVTLSCSPISGHRSVSWYQQTPGQGLQFLFEYFSETQRNKGNFPGRFSGRQFSNSRSEMNVSTLELGDSALYLCASREGRYSNQPQHFGDGTRLSIL.

V and J are TRBV7-2 and TRBJ2-7, with TRBD2 matching 15 bases. CDR1 SGHTA and CDR2 FQGNSA come from the germline V gene. This CDR3 contains 17 residues. The junction had 8 bases not matched to a gene; V was cut back by 4 bases and J by 4 bases. The CDR3 is CASSSPGLAGGLYEQYF. The CDR3 DNA sequence: TGTGCCAGCAGCTCCCCGGGACTAGCGGGAGGATTGTACGAGCAGTACTTC.

The rearrangement uses TRBV4-1 and TRBJ2-7; TRBD1 matches at 7 bases. Unmatched junction bases numbered 5, after V lost 3 bases and J lost 3 bases. In germline, CDR1 is MGHRA, CDR2 YSYEKL. This CDR3 region has 14 residues. CDR3 coding DNA: TGCGCCAGCAGCCAGGTGACAGGGCGCTACGAGCAGTACTTC. Amino acid sequence: CASSQVTGRYEQYF.

This clonotype turned up a few times. The rearrangement joins TRBV25-1 to TRBJ2-1; 11 bases agree with TRBD2. Germline V gene sequence: CDR1 MGHDK, CDR2 SYGVNS. The CDR3 totals 14 residues. J gave up 3 bases and V 8 bases, and 3 bases lay outside the gene matches. Written as DNA, the CDR3 is TGTGCCAGCTCAGGGACTAGCGGCTACAATGAGCAGTTCTTC. Its protein is CASSGTSGYNEQFF.

The chain combines TRBV7-2 with TRBJ2-3; D uncertain. The CDR3 is 14 amino acids. Germline V CDR1 and CDR2: SGHTA, FQGNSA. V gave up 5 bases and J gave up 2 bases, with 11 bases separating them. CDR3 nucleotide sequence: TGTGCCAGCAGCCACGACCCAAACACAGATACGCAGTATTTT. This translates into CASSHDPNTDTQYF.

The genes are TRBV29-1 and TRBJ2-3; 9 positions agree with TRBD2. Germline assignment: CDR1 SQVTM and CDR2 ANQGSEA. The V segment lost 6 bases and the J segment 8 bases; nucleotides outside the gene matches: 9. This CDR3 is built from 13 residues. The CDR3 nucleotides are TGCAGCGTGAATAGCGGGAGTTATGGTACGCAGTATTTT. This codes for CSVNSGSYGTQYF.

The chain recombines TRBV28 with TRBJ2-5; 12 nucleotides align to TRBD2. The CDR3 is 14 amino acids. Germline lookup yields CDR1 MDHEN and CDR2 SYDVKM. The trim removed 8 bases at V and 5 bases at J, leaving 6 bases unmatched. The CDR3 protein is CASGGLAGWETQYF. In nucleotides, the CDR3 is TGTGCCAGCGGGGGACTAGCGGGCTGGGAGACCCAGTACTTC. The whole variable domain, remainder taken from reference TRBV28 and TRBJ2-5, is DVKVTQSSRYLVKRTGEKVFLECVQDMDHENMFWYRQDPGLGLRLIYFSYDVKMKEKGDIPEGYSVSREKKERFSLILESASTNQTSMYLCASGGLAGWETQYFGPGTRLLVL.

The V and J genes are TRBV18 and TRBJ1-4; 8 bases are a match to TRBD1. The ends lost 6 bases at V and 3 bases at J; junction bases unmatched: 6. Germline CDR1 and CDR2: KGHSH and LQKENI. The CDR3 sequence is 15 residues long. CDR3 bases: TGTGCCAGCTCTCGAAAACAGGGGGCTAATGAAAAACTGTTTTTT. It translates to CASSRKQGANEKLFF.

The chain recombines TRBV29-1 with TRBJ2-1; D could derive from TRBD1 or TRBD2 (5 bases each). Germline assignment: CDR1 SQVTM and CDR2 ANQGSEA. Trimming left V 7 bases short and J 2 bases short, with 15 bases between. This CDR3 is built from 14 residues. The DNA for the CDR3 is TGCAGCGGGCGGATCCGGGGCCCCTACAATGAGCAGTTCTTC. Translated: CSGRIRGPYNEQFF.

This CDR3 reads CSVDLGQGFYEQYF. In DNA, the CDR3 is TGCAGCGTTGATTTGGGACAGGGATTCTACGAGCAGTACTTC. V usage is TRBV29-1 and J usage is TRBJ2-7, with 9 bases fitting TRBD1. The CDR3 spans 14 residues. Trimming took 3 bases from V and 3 from J; bases not matched to a gene: 6. Germline loops: CDR1 SQVTM, CDR2 ANQGSEA.

This clonotype was observed a single time. In this CDR3 the conserved last residue, phenylalanine or tryptophan, is missing, so a read error is likely. The chain carries TRBV7-9 and TRBJ2-7, with no clear D. The CDR3 is 11 amino acids. The germline CDR1 and CDR2 sequences are SEHNR and FQNEAQ (reference sequence). Trimming took off 5 bases at V and 7 bases at J, with 9 bases between the two ends. CDR3 coding DNA: TGTGCCAGCAGCCCCAGGCGGGAGCAGTACTTG. Protein sequence: CASSPRREQYL.

The genes are TRBV29-1 and TRBJ1-2, with D possibly being TRBD1 (5 bases). The CDR3 is 12 residues long. Looked up from germline, CDR1 is SQVTM and CDR2 is ANQGSEA. Trimming pared 1 base from V and 7 bases from J, leaving 10 bases between. The CDR3 nucleotides read TGCAGCGTTGAAGTAGGGGCGGCTGGCTACACCTTC. Translating gives CSVEVGAAGYTF.

J is TRBJ1-2 and V is TRBV2, with no clear D. Trimming pared 5 bases from V and 7 bases from J, leaving 14 bases between. The CDR3 totals 13 residues. The germline gives CDR1 SNHLY, CDR2 FYNNEI. The CDR3: CASSTDGPSGYTF. The CDR3 nucleotides read TGTGCCAGCAGTACCGACGGACCTTCTGGCTACACCTTC.

The chain employs TRBV5-1 and TRBJ1-5; 8 nucleotides match TRBD1. The germline gives CDR1 SGHRS, CDR2 YFSETQ. Germline trimming cut 4 bases from V and 4 bases from J; bases unmatched to any gene: 7. The CDR3 is 15 amino acids. As DNA, the CDR3 is TGCGCCAGCAGCGCCTGGACAGGGCCAAATCAGCCCCAGCATTTT. Its protein is CASSAWTGPNQPQHF.

This clonotype was seen once. The chain joins TRBV7-9 to TRBJ1-1; D gene uncertain. The V and J ends lost 6 bases and 0 bases respectively, with 11 bases between them. Germline CDR1 reads SEHNR; CDR2 reads FQNEAQ (reference sequence). The CDR3 spans 14 residues. The CDR3 region has the DNA TGTGCCAGCAGTCCGGCGGGAATGAACACTGAAGCTTTCTTT. Its translation: CASSPAGMNTEAFF. The variable domain in full, with the rest retrieved from reference TRBV7-9 and TRBJ1-1, is DTGVSQNPRHKITKRGQNVTFRCDPISEHNRLYWYRQTLGQGPEFLTYFQNEAQLEKSRLLSDRFSAERPKGSFSTLEIQRTEQGDSAMYLCASSPAGMNTEAFFGQGTRLTVV.

The genes are TRBV29-1 and TRBJ1-2, with D tentatively TRBD1 (5 bases). Trimming pared 5 bases from V and 6 bases from J, leaving 16 bases between. The germline V gene encodes CDR1 SQVTM and CDR2 ANQGSEA. The CDR3 has 13 residues. For the CDR3, the DNA is TGCAGCGTTCACGGACAACCAGGCGATGGCTACACCTTC. Its translation is CSVHGQPGDGYTF.

The J gene is TRBJ2-1, the V gene TRBV7-9; D assignment may be TRBD1 or TRBD2 (5 bases each). The germline V and J ends were trimmed by 0 bases and 15 bases, with 15 bases remaining between them. The CDR3 covers 13 residues. CDR1 is SEHNR and CDR2 is FQNEAQ in the germline V gene (reference sequence). The CDR3 is CASSLAGTHGAFF. The CDR3 bases are TGTGCCAGCAGCTTAGCGGGGACCCACGGGGCGTTCTTC.

The chain recombines TRBV6-5 with TRBJ2-7, with D possibly matching TRBD1 (5 bases). Trimming removed 0 bases from V and 2 bases from J, with 14 bases in between. Germline CDR1 reads MNHEY; CDR2 reads SVGAGI. The CDR3 totals 16 residues. CDR3 DNA sequence: TGTGCCAGCAGTTACTCGACACAGGCGGCTACCTACGAGCAGTACTTC. It specifies CASSYSTQAATYEQYF.